The clone carrying this T cell receptor beta chain was observed once. Its antigen is unknown. The data derive from a study of PD-L1 blockade in urothelial cancer. Study-wide context: Investigators checked blood 3 weeks (second dose) and 6 weeks after treatment start. Each blood sample yielded a median of about 150,000 T cells.

The time point: pretreatment peripheral blood. Disease in patients was locally advanced or metastatic urothelial carcinoma. Study outcomes and limitations: Having blood TCR clonality under the median before treatment predicted better survival.

Clones were sequenced by immunoSEQ multiplex PCR, and TCRdb holds only the in-frame ones, with some missing. The sample has roughly 87,000 clones, roughly 90% seen once. The germline CDR1 and CDR2 sequences are SGHRS and YFSETQ. This CDR3 is built from 13 residues. Trimming took off 2 bases at V and 0 bases at J, with 6 bases between the two ends. The source was PBMCs, collected around atezolizumab (anti-PD-L1) treatment. The origin of this receptor is a woman older than 75 with urothelial cancer. The chain employs TRBV5-1 and TRBJ2-7, with unresolved D. The CDR3 loop reads CASSLTASYEQYF. The DNA of the CDR3 is TGCGCCAGCAGCTTAACAGCCTCCTACGAGCAGTACTTC.